This T cell receptor beta chain was identified during a study of beta chain features in type 1 diabetes. General study findings and limits: Patients with Type 1 diabetes showed moderately but significantly shorter TCRB CDR3s in all four CD4+ subsets.

This clone has just a few counts. Its antigen is still unknown. Reverse transcribing all isolated RNA meant expressed TCRB transcripts were sequenced. The repertoire was sequenced with immunoSEQ multiplex PCR; TCRdb's copy has only in-frame clones and lacks some. The repertoire includes 300,000 to 450,000 clones, around 12% of them detected once, and 0.0095% to 0.011% sits in the top ten. CDR3 size: 14 residues. The germline V and J ends were trimmed by 4 bases and 2 bases, with 11 bases remaining between them. Germline assignment: CDR1 LNHDA and CDR2 SQIVND (reference sequence). The gene calls are TRBV19 and TRBJ2-5; weak D call: TRBD2 (7 bases). This TCR came from a woman between 18 and 29 years old with type 1 diabetes. The sample comprised naive CD4+ T cells from blood. In DNA, the CDR3 is TGTGCCAGTAGTAACGGGGGGCGACAAGAGACCCAGTACTTC. Its protein is CASSNGGRQETQYF.